This T cell receptor (beta chain) was obtained from a study of blood T cell repertoires in COVID-19. Across the study: The United States, Italy and Spain provided the acute and convalescent COVID-19 samples. PBMCs, B-cell-depleted T cells, or T cells provided the cDNA or gDNA that made up the material.

Patients in Seattle were enrolled during active infection, then followed longitudinally. V dropped 0 bases and J dropped 3 bases, with 12 bases sitting between them. Germline V lookup: CDR1 ENHRY, CDR2 SYGVKD. The CDR3 has 15 amino acids. Produced via immunoSEQ multiplex PCR; TCRdb's table is partial and in-frame only. In the table there are more than 300,000 clones, around 87% of which are singletons. The rearrangement joins TRBV10-3 to TRBJ2-7, with D maybe TRBD2 (5 bases). The specimen sequenced was peripheral blood. The sequence derives from a woman in her twenties or thirties with COVID-19, enrolled during active disease. This CDR3 is CAISESVGSFYEQYF. For the CDR3, the DNA is TGTGCCATCAGTGAGTCTGTTGGGAGTTTCTACGAGCAGTACTTC.